This paragraph covers one TCR beta chain sequence. The antigen remains unidentified. The data derive from a study of cytomegalovirus exposure and HLA in healthy donors. PCR amplification relied on 60 Vbeta primers (plus 13 Jbeta primers). Produced via immunoSEQ multiplex PCR; TCRdb's table is partial and in-frame only. This sample has 100,000 to 150,000 clones, with under 85% found just once. Germline V gene sequence: CDR1 SGHRS, CDR2 YFSETQ. The CDR3 runs 13 residues. With 4 bases removed from V and 10 bases from J, the gap between germline ends came to 12 bases. Study-wide points: Reported performance of the classifier showed diagnosis of cytomegalovirus status with high specificity and sensitivity.

The chain uses TRBV5-1 and TRBJ1-6; D call uncertain. The sequenced sample consisted of PBMCs. The sequence was obtained from a male donor in good health and CMV-seropositive. This CDR3 reads CASSAEAGSPLHF. As DNA, the CDR3 is TGCGCCAGCAGCGCAGAGGCTGGCTCACCCCTCCACTTT.